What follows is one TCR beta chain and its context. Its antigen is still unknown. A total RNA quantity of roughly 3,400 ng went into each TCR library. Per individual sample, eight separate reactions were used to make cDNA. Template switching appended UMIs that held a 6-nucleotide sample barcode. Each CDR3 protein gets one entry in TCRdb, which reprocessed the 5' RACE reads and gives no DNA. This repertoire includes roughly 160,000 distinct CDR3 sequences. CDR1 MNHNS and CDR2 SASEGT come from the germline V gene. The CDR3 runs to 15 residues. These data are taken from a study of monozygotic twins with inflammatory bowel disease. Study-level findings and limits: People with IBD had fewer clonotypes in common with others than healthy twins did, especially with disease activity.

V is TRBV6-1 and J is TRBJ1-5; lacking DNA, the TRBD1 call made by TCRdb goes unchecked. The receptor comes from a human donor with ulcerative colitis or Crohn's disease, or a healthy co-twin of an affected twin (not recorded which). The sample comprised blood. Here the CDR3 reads CASTYRDRGYQPQHF.